This TCR beta chain was sequenced for a study of cytotoxic CD8 clonotypes in ibrutinib-treated CLL. The length of the CDR3 is 14 residues. Germline CDR1 and CDR2: SGHAT and FQDESV (reference sequence). Deletions cut 5 bases from V and 3 bases from J, with 13 bases between. Produced via immunoSEQ multiplex PCR; TCRdb's table is partial and in-frame only. The table lists tens of thousands of clones, approximately 50% of them singletons. This sequence joins TRBV11-1 and TRBJ1-1; D might be TRBD1 (5 bases). The TCR originated in a human donor with chronic lymphocytic leukemia. The sample here was PBMCs, taken after 12 months of ibrutinib treatment. The CDR3 sequence is CASSPDGRDTEAFF. In DNA form, the CDR3 reads TGTGCCAGCAGCCCCGACGGCAGGGACACTGAAGCTTTCTTT.